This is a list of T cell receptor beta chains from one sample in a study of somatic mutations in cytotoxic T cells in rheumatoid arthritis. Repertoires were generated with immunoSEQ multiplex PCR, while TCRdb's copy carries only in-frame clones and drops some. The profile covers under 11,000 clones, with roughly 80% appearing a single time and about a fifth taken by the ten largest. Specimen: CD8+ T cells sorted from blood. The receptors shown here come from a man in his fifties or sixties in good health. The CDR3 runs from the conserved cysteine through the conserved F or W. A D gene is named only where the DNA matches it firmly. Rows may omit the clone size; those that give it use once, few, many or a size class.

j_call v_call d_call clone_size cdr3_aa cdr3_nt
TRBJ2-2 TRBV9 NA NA CASSVGDLAGELFF TGTGCCAGCAGCGTAGGAGACTTGGCCGGGGAGCTGTTTTTT
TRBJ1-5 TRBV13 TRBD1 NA CASSSRDRGDQPQHF TGTGCCAGCAGCTCCCGGGACAGGGGCGATCAGCCCCAGCATTTT
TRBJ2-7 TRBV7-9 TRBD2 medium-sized CASSLGGLAGVLQYF TGTGCCAGCAGCTTAGGGGGACTAGCGGGAGTACTGCAGTACTTC
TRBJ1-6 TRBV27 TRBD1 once CASSFSDRANLHF TGTGCCAGCAGTTTCTCTGACAGGGCTAACCTCCACTTT
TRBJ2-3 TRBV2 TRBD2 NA CASIGLAGGSHTDTQYF TGTGCCAGCATTGGACTAGCGGGAGGATCCCACACAGATACGCAGTATTTT
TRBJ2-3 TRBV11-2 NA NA CASQWGEADTQYF TGTGCCAGCCAGTGGGGCGAGGCAGATACGCAGTATTTT
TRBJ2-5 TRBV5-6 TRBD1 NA CASSPPGDRRRKETQYF TGTGCCAGCAGCCCCCCCGGGGACAGGAGGCGTAAAGAGACCCAGTACTTC
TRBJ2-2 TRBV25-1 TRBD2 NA CASSDLAGGWDTGELFF TGTGCCAGCAGTGATCTAGCGGGGGGATGGGACACCGGGGAGCTGTTTTTT
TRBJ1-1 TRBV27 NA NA CASSLGQNTEAFF TGTGCCAGCAGTTTAGGGCAGAACACTGAAGCTTTCTTT
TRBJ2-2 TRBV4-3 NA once CASSLRDRSNTGELFF TGCGCCAGCAGCCTTCGAGACAGGTCGAACACCGGGGAGCTGTTTTTT
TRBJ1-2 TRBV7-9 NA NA CASSLGGLSNYGYTF TGTGCCAGCAGCCTAGGGGGGCTGTCTAACTATGGCTACACCTTC
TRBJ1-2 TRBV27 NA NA CASKGVPYGYTF TGTGCCAGCAAAGGGGTCCCCTATGGCTACACCTTC
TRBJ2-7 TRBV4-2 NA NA CASSLRLSGAYEQYF TGTGCCAGCAGCCTTCGGCTAAGCGGTGCCTACGAGCAGTACTTC
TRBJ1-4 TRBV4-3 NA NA CASSQVTDRPNEKLFF TGCGCCAGCAGCCAAGTTACGGACAGACCAAATGAAAAACTGTTTTTT
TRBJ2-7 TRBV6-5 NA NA CASSYSEGYEQYF TGTGCCAGCAGTTACTCGGAGGGCTACGAGCAGTACTTC
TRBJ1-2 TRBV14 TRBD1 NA CASSHLGQGAEYGYTF TGTGCCAGCAGCCACTTGGGACAGGGGGCTGAGTATGGCTACACCTTC
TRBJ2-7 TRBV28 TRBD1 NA CATLTGVSYEQYF TGTGCCACCTTGACAGGGGTGTCCTACGAGCAGTACTTC
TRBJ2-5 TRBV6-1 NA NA CASSEGHGRARETQYF TGTGCCAGCAGTGAAGGTCATGGCAGGGCTAGGGAGACCCAGTACTTC
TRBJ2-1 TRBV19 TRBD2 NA CASRMGGAGDYNEQFF TGTGCCAGTAGGATGGGGGGAGCGGGAGACTACAATGAGCAGTTCTTC
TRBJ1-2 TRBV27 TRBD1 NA CASSPGQAIYGYTF TGTGCCAGCAGTCCCGGACAGGCAATCTATGGCTACACCTTC
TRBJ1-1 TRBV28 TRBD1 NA CASSGWRTGGLDEAFF TGTGCCAGCAGTGGGTGGAGGACAGGGGGTCTCGATGAAGCTTTCTTT
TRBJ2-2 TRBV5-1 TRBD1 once CASKDRWNTGELFF TGCGCCAGCAAGGACAGGTGGAACACCGGGGAGCTGTTTTTT
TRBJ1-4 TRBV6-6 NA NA CASSYSSLRGEKLFF TGTGCCAGCAGTTACTCGTCCCTCAGGGGCGAAAAACTGTTTTTT
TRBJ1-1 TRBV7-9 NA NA CASSLGGHTEAFF TGTGCCAGCAGCTTAGGGGGGCATACTGAAGCTTTCTTT
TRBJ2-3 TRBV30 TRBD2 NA CAWSAGLADFTDTQYF TGTGCCTGGAGTGCCGGACTAGCGGATTTCACAGATACGCAGTATTTT
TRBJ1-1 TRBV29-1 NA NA CSVLSTEAFF TGCAGCGTTTTGAGCACTGAAGCTTTCTTT
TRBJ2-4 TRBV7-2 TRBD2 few CASSLGLSGIQYF TGTGCCAGCAGCTTGGGACTAAGCGGTATTCAGTACTTC
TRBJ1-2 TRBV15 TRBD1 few CATSRGTGYGYTF TGTGCCACCAGCAGAGGGACAGGCTATGGCTACACCTTC
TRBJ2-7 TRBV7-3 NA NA CASSLGAGREQYF TGTGCCAGCAGCTTAGGGGCAGGGCGGGAGCAGTACTTC
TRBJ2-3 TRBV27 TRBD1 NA CASSLVKGQGFDTQYF TGTGCCAGCAGTTTGGTTAAGGGACAGGGTTTCGATACGCAGTATTTT
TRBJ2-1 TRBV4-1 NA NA CASGGAQSNEQFF TGCGCCAGCGGCGGAGCGCAGTCCAATGAGCAGTTCTTC
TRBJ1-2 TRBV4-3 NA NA CASSQDRVGGYTF TGCGCCAGCAGCCAAGATCGAGTGGGCGGCTACACCTTC
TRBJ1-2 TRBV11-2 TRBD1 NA CASSLGTGAGYGYTF TGTGCCAGCAGCCTTGGGACAGGGGCCGGCTATGGCTACACCTTC
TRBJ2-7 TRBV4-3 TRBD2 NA CASSQGRGRASEQYF TGCGCCAGCAGCCAAGGTCGAGGGAGGGCCTCCGAGCAGTACTTC
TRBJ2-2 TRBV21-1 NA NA CASSESRDRVLDANTGELFF TGTGCCAGCAGCGAATCCCGGGACAGGGTACTGGACGCGAACACCGGGGAGCTGTTTTTT
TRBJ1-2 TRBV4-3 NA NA CASSQTRGFYGYTF TGCGCCAGCAGCCAGACTAGGGGCTTCTATGGCTACACCTTC
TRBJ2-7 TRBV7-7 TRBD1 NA CASSFPPPVGPGRGRTIEQYF TGTGCCAGCAGCTTTCCCCCTCCCGTGGGTCCGGGCAGGGGGCGAACGATCGAGCAGTACTTC
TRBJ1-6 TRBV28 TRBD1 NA CASSATGVGSPLHF TGTGCCAGCAGTGCCACAGGGGTCGGTTCACCCCTCCACTTT
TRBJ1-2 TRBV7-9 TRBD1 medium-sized CASSTLTGGFWGYTF TGTGCCAGCAGCACGCTGACAGGGGGCTTTTGGGGCTACACCTTC
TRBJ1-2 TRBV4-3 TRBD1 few CASSQLRGQVLNYGYTF TGCGCCAGCAGCCAACTAAGGGGACAGGTCCTTAACTATGGCTACACCTTC
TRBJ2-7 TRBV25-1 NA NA CASSWGVIGQQYF TGTGCCAGCAGTTGGGGGGTAATAGGACAGCAGTACTTC
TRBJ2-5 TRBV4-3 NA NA CASSQDRVRETQYF TGCGCCAGCAGCCAAGATCGGGTAAGGGAGACCCAGTACTTC
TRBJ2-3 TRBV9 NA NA CASSVAGGRADTQYF TGTGCCAGCAGCGTAGCGGGGGGCAGGGCAGATACGCAGTATTTT
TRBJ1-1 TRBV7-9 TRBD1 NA CASSATGGGTEAFF TGTGCCAGCAGCGCCACAGGGGGCGGCACTGAAGCTTTCTTT
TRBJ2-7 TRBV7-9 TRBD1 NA CASSLAQGRGTYEQYF TGTGCCAGCAGCTTAGCACAGGGCAGGGGGACCTACGAGCAGTACTTC
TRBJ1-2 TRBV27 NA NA CASGADSPTSGYTF TGTGCCAGCGGTGCGGACAGCCCGACGAGTGGCTACACCTTC
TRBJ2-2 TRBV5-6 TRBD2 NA CASSLGQRGGPELFF TGTGCCAGCAGCTTGGGCCAGCGGGGGGGCCCCGAGCTGTTTTTT
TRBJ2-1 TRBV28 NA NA CASSPRSGSSYNEQFF TGTGCCAGCAGTCCACGGTCCGGTAGCTCCTACAATGAGCAGTTCTTC
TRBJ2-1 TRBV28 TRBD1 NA CASSDRGNLYNEQFF TGTGCCAGCAGTGACAGGGGAAATTTGTACAATGAGCAGTTCTTC